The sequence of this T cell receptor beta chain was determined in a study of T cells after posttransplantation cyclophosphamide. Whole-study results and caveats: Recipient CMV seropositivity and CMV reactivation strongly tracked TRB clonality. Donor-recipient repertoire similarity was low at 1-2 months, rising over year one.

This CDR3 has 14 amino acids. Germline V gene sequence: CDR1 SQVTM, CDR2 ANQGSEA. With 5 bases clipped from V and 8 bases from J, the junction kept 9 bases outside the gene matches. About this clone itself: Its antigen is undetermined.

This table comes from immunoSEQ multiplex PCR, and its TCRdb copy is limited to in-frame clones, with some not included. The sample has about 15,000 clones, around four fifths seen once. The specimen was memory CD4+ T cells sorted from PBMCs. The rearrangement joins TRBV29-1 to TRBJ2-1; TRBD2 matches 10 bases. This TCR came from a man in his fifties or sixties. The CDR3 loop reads CSVSRASGGDEQFF. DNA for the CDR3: TGCAGCGTTTCTCGGGCTAGCGGGGGTGATGAGCAGTTCTTC.